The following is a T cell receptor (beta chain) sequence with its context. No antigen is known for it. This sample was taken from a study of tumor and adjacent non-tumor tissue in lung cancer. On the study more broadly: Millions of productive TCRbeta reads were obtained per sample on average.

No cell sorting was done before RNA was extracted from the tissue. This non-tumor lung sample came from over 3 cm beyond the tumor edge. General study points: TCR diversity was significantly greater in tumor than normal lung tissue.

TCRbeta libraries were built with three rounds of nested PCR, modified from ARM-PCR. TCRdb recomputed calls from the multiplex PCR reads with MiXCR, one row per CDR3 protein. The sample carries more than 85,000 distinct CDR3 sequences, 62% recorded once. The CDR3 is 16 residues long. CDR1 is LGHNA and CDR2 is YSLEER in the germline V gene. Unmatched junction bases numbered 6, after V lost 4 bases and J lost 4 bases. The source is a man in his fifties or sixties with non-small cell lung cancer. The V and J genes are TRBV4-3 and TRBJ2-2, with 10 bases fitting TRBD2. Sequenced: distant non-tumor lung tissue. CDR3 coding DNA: TGCGCCAGCAGCCTAGATCGGACTAGCGGCACCGGGGAGCTGTTTTTT. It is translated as CASSLDRTSGTGELFF.